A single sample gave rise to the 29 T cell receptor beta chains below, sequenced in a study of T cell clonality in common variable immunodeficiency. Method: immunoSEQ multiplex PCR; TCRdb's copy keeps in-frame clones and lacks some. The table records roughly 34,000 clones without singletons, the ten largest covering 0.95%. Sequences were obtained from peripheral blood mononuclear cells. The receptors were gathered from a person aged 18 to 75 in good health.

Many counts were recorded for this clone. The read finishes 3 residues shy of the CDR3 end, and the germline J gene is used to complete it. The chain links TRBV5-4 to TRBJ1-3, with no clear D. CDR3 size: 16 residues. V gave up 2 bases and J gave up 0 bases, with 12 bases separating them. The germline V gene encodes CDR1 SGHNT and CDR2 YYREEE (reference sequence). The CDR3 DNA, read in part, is TGTGCCAGCAGCTTCGCCGGTAAACGCTCTGGAAACACC. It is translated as CASSFAGKRSGNT. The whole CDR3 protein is CASSFAGKRSGNTIYF.

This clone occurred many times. The sequenced part of the CDR3 DNA is TGCAGTGCTAGAAATGACAGTTGGTACCAAGAGACC. Translating gives CSARNDSWYQET. The complete CDR3 reads CSARNDSWYQETQYF. The V and J genes are TRBV20-1 and TRBJ2-5; maybe TRBD1 (5 bases). Read data end 3 residues before the CDR3 end; the end is taken from the germline J gene. V was pared by 2 bases and J by 0 bases, with 13 bases between. The CDR3 has 15 residues. From germline, CDR1 is DFQATT and CDR2 SNEGSKA (reference sequence).

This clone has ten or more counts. The sequenced part of the CDR3 DNA is TGTGCCAGCAGTGAACGCGCGACAGGGGGCACTGAA. Translation: CASSERATGGTE. The complete CDR3 sequence is CASSERATGGTEAFF. The chain employs TRBV6-1 and TRBJ1-1; 9 nucleotides align to TRBD1. The read ends 3 residues before the CDR3 terminus; that terminus is restored from the germline J gene. The junction had 5 bases not matched to a gene; V was cut back by 2 bases and J by 4 bases. Germline-derived CDR1 and CDR2 are MNHNS and SASEGT. The CDR3 loop spans 15 amino acids.

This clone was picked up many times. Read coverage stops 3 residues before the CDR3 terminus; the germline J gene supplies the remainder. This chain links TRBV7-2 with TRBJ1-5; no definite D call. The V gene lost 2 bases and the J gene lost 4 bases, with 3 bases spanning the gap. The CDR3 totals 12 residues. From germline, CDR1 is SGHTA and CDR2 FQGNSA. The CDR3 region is CASSLPNQPQHF. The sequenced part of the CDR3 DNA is TGTGCCAGCAGCTTACCTAATCAGCCC.

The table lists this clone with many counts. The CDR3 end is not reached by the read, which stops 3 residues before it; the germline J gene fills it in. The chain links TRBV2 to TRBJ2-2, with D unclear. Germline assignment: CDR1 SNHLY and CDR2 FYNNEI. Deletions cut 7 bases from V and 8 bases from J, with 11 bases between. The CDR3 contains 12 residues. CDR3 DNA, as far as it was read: TGTGCCAGCACCCGAGCTTATGGGGAG. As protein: CASTRAYGE. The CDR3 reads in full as CASTRAYGELFF.

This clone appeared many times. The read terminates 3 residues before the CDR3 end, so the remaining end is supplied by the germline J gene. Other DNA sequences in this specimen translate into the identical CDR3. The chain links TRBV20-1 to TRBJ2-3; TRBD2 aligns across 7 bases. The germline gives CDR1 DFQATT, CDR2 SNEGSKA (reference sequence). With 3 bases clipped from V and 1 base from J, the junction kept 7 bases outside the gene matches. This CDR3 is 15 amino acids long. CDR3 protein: CSASGAGAGTDTQYF. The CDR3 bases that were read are TGCAGTGCTAGCGGTGCGGGAGCCGGCACAGATACG.

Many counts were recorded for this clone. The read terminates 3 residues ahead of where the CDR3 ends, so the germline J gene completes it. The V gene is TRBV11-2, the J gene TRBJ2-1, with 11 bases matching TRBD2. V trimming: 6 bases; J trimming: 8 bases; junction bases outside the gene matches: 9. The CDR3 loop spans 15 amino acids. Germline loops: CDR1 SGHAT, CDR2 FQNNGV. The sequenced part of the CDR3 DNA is TGTGCCAGCAGTAAAAATAGCGGGGGGGTGTATGAG. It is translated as CASSKNSGGVYE. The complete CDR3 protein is CASSKNSGGVYEQFF.

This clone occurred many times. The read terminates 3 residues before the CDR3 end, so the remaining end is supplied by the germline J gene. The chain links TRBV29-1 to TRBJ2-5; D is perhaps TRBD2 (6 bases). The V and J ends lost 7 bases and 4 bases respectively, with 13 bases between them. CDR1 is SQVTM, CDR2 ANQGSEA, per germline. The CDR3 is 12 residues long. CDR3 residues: CSGSGVGETQYF. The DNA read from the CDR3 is TGCAGCGGGTCGGGGGTAGGAGAGACC.

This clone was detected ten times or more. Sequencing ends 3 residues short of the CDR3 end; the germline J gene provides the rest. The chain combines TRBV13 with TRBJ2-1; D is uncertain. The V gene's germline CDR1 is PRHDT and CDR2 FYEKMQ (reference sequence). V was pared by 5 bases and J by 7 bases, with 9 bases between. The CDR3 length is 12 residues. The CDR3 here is CASSLIKNEQFF. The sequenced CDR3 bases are TGTGCCAGCAGCCTAATAAAAAATGAG.

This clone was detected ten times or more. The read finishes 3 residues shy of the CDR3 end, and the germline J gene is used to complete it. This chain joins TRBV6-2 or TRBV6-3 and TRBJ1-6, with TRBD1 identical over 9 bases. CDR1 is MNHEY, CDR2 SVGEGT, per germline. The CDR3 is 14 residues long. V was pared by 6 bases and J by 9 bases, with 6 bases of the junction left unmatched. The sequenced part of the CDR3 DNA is TGTGCCAGCAGGACAGGGGGTGTAGGTTCACCC. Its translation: CASRTGGVGSP. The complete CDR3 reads CASRTGGVGSPLHF.

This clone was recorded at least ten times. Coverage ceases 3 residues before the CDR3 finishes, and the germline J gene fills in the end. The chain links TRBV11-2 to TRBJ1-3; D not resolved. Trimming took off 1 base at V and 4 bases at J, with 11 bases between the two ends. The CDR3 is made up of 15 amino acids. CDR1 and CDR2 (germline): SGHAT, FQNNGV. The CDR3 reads CASSLGSGSGNTIYF. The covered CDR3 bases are TGTGCCAGCAGCTTAGGATCGGGGAGCGGAAACACC. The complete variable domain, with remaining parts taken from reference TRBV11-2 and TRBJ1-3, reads EAGVAQSPRYKIIEKRQSVAFWCNPISGHATLYWYQQILGQGPKLLIQFQNNGVVDDSQLPKDRFSAERLKGVDSTLKIQPAKLEDSAVYLCASSLGSGSGNTIYFGEGSWLTVV.

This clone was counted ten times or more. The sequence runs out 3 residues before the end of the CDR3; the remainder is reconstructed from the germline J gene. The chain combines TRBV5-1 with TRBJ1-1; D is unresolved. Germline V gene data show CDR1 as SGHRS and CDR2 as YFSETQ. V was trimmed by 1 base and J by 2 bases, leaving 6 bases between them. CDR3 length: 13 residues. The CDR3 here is CASSLRVNTEAFF. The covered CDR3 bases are TGCGCCAGCAGCTTGAGGGTAAACACTGAA.

The CDR3 region is CSARDRQGGETQYF. CDR3 DNA (partial): TGCAGTGCTAGAGATCGGCAGGGTGGGGAGACC. V is TRBV20-1 and J is TRBJ2-5, with D perhaps matching TRBD1 (5 bases). The CDR3 end falls 3 residues outside the read, so it is completed with the germline J gene. This CDR3 has 14 amino acids. CDR1 DFQATT and CDR2 SNEGSKA come from the germline V gene (reference sequence). Trimming removed 0 bases from V and 5 bases from J, with 13 bases in between.

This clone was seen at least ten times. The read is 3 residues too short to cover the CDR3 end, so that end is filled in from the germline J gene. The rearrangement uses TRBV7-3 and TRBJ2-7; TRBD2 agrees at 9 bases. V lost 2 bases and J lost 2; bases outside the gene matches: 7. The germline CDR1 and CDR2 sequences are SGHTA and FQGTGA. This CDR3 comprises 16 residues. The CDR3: CASSLQGLAGTYEQYF. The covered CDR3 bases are TGTGCCAGCAGCTTACAGGGCCTAGCGGGGACCTACGAG.

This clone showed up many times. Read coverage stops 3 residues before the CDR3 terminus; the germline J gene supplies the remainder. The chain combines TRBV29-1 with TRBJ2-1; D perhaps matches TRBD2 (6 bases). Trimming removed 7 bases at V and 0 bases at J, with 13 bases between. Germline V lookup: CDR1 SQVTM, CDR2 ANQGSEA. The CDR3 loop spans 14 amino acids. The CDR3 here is CSALGGSSYNEQFF. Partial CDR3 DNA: TGCAGCGCCTTGGGGGGTAGCTCCTACAATGAG.

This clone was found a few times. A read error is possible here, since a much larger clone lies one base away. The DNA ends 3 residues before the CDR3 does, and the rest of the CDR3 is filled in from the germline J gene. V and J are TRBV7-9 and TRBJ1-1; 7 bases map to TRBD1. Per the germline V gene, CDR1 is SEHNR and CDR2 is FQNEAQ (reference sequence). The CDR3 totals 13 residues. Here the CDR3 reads CSSSLIRDSEAFF. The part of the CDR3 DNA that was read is TGTTCCAGCAGCCTAATCCGGGACAGCGAA.

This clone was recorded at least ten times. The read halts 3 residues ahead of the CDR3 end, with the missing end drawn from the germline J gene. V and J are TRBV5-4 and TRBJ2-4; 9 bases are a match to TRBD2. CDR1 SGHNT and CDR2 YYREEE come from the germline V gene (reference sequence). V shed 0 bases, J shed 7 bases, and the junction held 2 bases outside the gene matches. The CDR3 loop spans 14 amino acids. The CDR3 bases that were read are TGTGCCAGCAGCTTGGGCGGGGGGGGGAACATT. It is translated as CASSLGGGGNI. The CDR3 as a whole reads CASSLGGGGNIQYF.

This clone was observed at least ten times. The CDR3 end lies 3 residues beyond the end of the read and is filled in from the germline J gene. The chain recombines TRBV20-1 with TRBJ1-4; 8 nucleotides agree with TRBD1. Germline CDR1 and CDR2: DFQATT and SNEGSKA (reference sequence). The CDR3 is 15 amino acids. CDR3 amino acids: CSSPQRTGGDEKLFF. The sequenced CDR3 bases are TGCAGCTCACCCCAAAGAACAGGGGGAGATGAAAAA.

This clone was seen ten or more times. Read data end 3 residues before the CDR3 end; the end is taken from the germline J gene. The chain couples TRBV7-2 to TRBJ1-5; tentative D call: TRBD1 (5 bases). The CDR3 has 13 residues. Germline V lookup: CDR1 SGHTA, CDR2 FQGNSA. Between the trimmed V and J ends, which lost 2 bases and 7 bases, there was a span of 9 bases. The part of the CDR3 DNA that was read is TGTGCCAGCAGCTTAACAGGTCACCAGCCC. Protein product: CASSLTGHQP. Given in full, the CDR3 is CASSLTGHQPQHF.

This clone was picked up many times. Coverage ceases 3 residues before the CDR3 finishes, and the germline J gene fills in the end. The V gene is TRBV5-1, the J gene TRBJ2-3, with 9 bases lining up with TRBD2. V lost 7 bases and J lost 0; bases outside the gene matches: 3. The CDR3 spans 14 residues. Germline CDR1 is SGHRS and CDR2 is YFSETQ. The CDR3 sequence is CASQAGGSTDTQYF. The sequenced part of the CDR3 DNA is TGCGCCAGCCAAGCGGGGGGTAGCACAGATACG.

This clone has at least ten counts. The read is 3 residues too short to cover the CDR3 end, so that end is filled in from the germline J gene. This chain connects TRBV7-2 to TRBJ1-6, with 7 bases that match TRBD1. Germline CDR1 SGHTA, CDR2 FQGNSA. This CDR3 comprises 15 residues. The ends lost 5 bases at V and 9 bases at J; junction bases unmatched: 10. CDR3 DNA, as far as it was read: TGTGCCAGCAGCCCCAGAGGGGGCTTTGGTTCACCC. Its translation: CASSPRGGFGSP. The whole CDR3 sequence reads CASSPRGGFGSPLHF.

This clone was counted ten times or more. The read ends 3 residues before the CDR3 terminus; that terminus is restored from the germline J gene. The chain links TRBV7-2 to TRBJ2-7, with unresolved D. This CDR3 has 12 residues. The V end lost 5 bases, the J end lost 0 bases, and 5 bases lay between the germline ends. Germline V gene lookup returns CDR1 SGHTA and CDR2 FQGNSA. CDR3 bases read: TGTGCCAGCAGCCCCAACTCCTACGAG. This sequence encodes CASSPNSYE. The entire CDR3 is CASSPNSYEQYF.

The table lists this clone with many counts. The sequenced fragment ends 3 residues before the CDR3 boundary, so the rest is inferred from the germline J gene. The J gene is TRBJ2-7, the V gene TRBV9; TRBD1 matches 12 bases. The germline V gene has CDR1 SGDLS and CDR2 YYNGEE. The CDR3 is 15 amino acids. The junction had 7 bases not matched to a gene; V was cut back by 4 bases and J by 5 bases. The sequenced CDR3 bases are TGTGCCAGCAGCCCAGGGACAGGGGGCTTCAACGAG. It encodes CASSPGTGGFNE. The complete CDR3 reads CASSPGTGGFNEQYF.

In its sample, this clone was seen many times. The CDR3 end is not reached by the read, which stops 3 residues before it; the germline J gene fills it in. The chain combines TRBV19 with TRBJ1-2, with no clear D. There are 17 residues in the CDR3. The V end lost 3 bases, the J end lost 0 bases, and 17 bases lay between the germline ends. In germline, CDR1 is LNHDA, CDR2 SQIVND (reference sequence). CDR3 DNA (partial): TGTGCCAGTAGTATGAACCGCGCGCCACTAACTAACTATGGC. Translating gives CASSMNRAPLTNYG. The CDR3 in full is CASSMNRAPLTNYGYTF. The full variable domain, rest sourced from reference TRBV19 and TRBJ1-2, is DGGITQSPKYLFRKEGQNVTLSCEQNLNHDAMYWYRQDPGQGLRLIYYSQIVNDFQKGDIAEGYSVSREKKESFPLTVTSAQKNPTAFYLCASSMNRAPLTNYGYTFGSGTRLTVV.

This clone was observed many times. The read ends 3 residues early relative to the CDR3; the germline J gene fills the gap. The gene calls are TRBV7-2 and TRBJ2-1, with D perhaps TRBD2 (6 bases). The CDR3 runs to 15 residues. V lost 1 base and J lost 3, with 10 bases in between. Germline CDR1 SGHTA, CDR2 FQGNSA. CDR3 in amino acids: CASSLVVDYYNEQFF. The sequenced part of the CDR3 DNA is TGTGCCAGCAGCTTAGTCGTGGACTACTACAATGAG.

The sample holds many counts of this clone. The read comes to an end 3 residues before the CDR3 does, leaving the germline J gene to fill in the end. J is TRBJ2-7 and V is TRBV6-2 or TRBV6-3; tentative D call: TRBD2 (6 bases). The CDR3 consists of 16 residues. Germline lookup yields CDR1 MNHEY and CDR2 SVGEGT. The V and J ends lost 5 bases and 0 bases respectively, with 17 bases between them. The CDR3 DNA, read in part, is TGTGCCAGCAGTCCTCCCTCGGGGGATCCCTCCTACGAG. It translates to CASSPPSGDPSYE. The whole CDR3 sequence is CASSPPSGDPSYEQYF.

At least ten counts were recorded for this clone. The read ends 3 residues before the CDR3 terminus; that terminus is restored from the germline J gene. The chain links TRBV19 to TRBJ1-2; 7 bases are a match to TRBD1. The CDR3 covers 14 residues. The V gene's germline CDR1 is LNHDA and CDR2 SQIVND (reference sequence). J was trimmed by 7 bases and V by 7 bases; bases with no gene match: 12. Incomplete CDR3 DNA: TGTGCCAGTACCATACGACAGGGTGGTGGTGGC. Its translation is CASTIRQGGGG. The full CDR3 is CASTIRQGGGGYTF. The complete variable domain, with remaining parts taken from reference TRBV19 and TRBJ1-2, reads DGGITQSPKYLFRKEGQNVTLSCEQNLNHDAMYWYRQDPGQGLRLIYYSQIVNDFQKGDIAEGYSVSREKKESFPLTVTSAQKNPTAFYLCASTIRQGGGGYTFGSGTRLTVV.

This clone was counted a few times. The CDR3 here is CASSDDPGRGALAKNIQYF. The sequenced part of the CDR3 DNA is TGTGCCAGCAGTGACGATCCGGGCCGCGGGGCTTTAGCCAAAAACATT. V and J are TRBV25-1 and TRBJ2-4; the D gene is possibly TRBD2 (6 bases). The CDR3 goes on 3 residues after the read ends, and that part is filled in from the germline J gene. The CDR3 totals 19 residues. V was clipped by 3 bases and J by 0 bases, with 21 bases between them. Germline-derived CDR1 and CDR2 are MGHDK and SYGVNS.

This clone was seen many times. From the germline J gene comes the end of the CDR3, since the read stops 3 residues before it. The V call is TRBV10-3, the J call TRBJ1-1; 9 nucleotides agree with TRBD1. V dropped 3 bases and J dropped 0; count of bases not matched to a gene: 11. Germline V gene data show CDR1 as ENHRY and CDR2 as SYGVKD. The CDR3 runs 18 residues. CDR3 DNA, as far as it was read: TGTGCCATCAGTGACCCGAACAGAGGACAGGGGATGAACACTGAA. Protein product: CAISDPNRGQGMNTE. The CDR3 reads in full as CAISDPNRGQGMNTEAFF.